One and the same sample provided the 26 T cell receptor beta chains below, sequenced in a study of blood T cells in healthy people across ages. Next came a second PCR, run for about 6 to 12 cycles, which used a sample-barcoded 5' primer along with a J-beta primer mix. TCRdb ran MiXCR on the 5' RACE reads and lists one entry per CDR3 protein. The table shows hundreds of thousands of distinct CDR3 sequences, with about 32% occurring only once. Sequenced material: blood. The receptors were sampled from an elderly woman in good health.

In this sample, this clonotype turned up many times. The V and J genes are TRBV7-3 and TRBJ2-7; TRBD2 might be the D (10 bases). The germline gives CDR1 SGHTA, CDR2 FQGTGA. This CDR3 comprises 19 residues. Trimming removed 4 bases from V and 4 bases from J, with 29 bases in between. The CDR3, as DNA: TGTGCCAGCAGCTCACAGGGGGCTAGCGGGGGCCCCTCCGTTTACGAGCAGTACTTC. The encoded protein is CASSSQGASGGPSVYEQYF.

This clonotype was found many times. This chain links TRBV3-1 with TRBJ2-7; the match to TRBD1 covers 9 bases. The germline gives CDR1 LGHDT, CDR2 YNNKEL (reference sequence). CDR3 length: 16 residues. The V and J ends lost 4 bases and 1 base, in that order; junction bases with no gene match: 8. In nucleotides, the CDR3 is TGTGCCAGCAGCCCCTGGGGGGGGACAGGGTCCTACGAGCAGTACTTC. Residues: CASSPWGGTGSYEQYF.

The V call is TRBV5-4, the J call TRBJ1-4; D unresolved. The germline CDR1 and CDR2 sequences are SGHNT and YYREEE (reference sequence). The CDR3 totals 15 residues. Trimming pared 4 bases from V and 0 bases from J, leaving 10 bases between. Here the CDR3 DNA reads TGTGCCAGCAGCCCTACTTCTGCAACTAATGAAAAACTGTTTTTT. Translating gives CASSPTSATNEKLFF.

The chain employs TRBV18 and TRBJ1-2, with D possibly being TRBD1 (5 bases). Deletions cut 3 bases from V and 10 bases from J, with 18 bases between. This CDR3 region has 14 residues. CDR1 is KGHSH, CDR2 LQKENI, per germline. CDR3 DNA: TGTGCCAGCTCACCCGAGGGGACCCGTGGTGACTACACCTTC. It encodes CASSPEGTRGDYTF.

To note about this clonotype: Since a much larger clone is just one base distant, this may be a read error. The CDR3 does not end in the conserved phenylalanine or tryptophan, so this is likely a read error. The J gene is TRBJ1-5, the V gene TRBV9; 9 positions agree with TRBD1. The germline CDR1 and CDR2 sequences are SGDLS and YYNGEE. The junction had 5 bases not matched to a gene; V was cut back by 0 bases and J by 4 bases. CDR3 size: 16 residues. CDR3 in DNA: TGTGCCAGCAGCGTAGGTCCGGACAGGGGTAATCAGCCCCAGCATTGT. Its translation is CASSVGPDRGNQPQHC.

This clonotype was picked up many times. The V gene is TRBV2, the J gene TRBJ2-5; TRBD2 matches at 13 bases. Germline CDR1 SNHLY, CDR2 FYNNEI. This CDR3 is 16 amino acids long. V dropped 6 bases and J dropped 5; count of bases not matched to a gene: 9. The chain's CDR3 is CASSLTSGGAGETQYF. DNA of the CDR3: TGTGCCAGCAGCCTTACTAGCGGGGGGGCAGGGGAGACCCAGTACTTC.

This clonotype has a handful of counts. A much larger clone lies a single base off, so this may be a read error. CDR3 loop: CSWDRGREEQYF. The CDR3 nucleotides are TGCAGCTGGGACAGGGGGCGTGAAGAGCAGTACTTC. The rearrangement uses TRBV20-1 and TRBJ2-7; 12 bases fit TRBD1. Germline V lookup: CDR1 DFQATT, CDR2 SNEGSKA (reference sequence). The CDR3 totals 12 residues.

The rearrangement links TRBV19 to TRBJ1-5; D not resolved. This CDR3 is built from 16 residues. Trimming shortened V by 5 bases and J by 5 bases, and 19 bases separated the two germline ends. Germline lookup yields CDR1 LNHDA and CDR2 SQIVND (reference sequence). CDR3 sequence reads: CASSVRLLNRDQPQHF. The DNA for the CDR3 is TGTGCCAGTAGTGTCCGGTTGTTAAATCGGGATCAGCCCCAGCATTTT.

The V gene is TRBV7-9, the J gene TRBJ1-5, with D uncertain. V lost 7 bases to trimming and J lost 6 bases, with 10 bases between them. The CDR3 is made up of 12 amino acids. The germline V gene has CDR1 SEHNR and CDR2 FQNEAQ (reference sequence). The CDR3 loop reads CASNKPGQPQHF. CDR3 nucleotide sequence: TGTGCCAGCAACAAACCAGGTCAGCCCCAGCATTTT. Using reference TRBV7-9 and TRBJ1-5 for the parts outside the CDR3, the full variable domain is DTGVSQNPRHKITKRGQNVTFRCDPISEHNRLYWYRQTLGQGPEFLTYFQNEAQLEKSRLLSDRFSAERPKGSFSTLEIQRTEQGDSAMYLCASNKPGQPQHFGDGTRLSIL.

V gene TRBV7-9 combines with J gene TRBJ1-1, with 7 positions matching TRBD1. This CDR3 has 16 amino acids. Germline V gives CDR1 SEHNR, CDR2 FQNEAQ (reference sequence). With V trimmed by 6 bases and J by 3 bases, 13 bases remained unmatched. The CDR3 sequence is CASSTSDRSVYTEAFF. CDR3 sequence (DNA): TGTGCCAGCAGTACCTCGGACAGGAGCGTTTACACTGAAGCTTTCTTT.

This clonotype was found a few times. The CDR3 bases are TGTGCCAGCAGCTTTTCCTCAGGGGACACTGAAGCTTTCTTT. Translating it yields CASSFSSGDTEAFF. The V and J genes are TRBV5-6 and TRBJ1-1; D might be TRBD1 (6 bases). V lost 2 bases to trimming and J lost 3 bases, with 11 bases between them. Germline V CDR1 and CDR2: SGHDT, YYEEEE. This CDR3 comprises 14 residues.

This clonotype was observed at least ten times. J is TRBJ2-5 and V is TRBV7-8, with no clear D. V was shortened by 0 bases and J by 0 bases, with 8 bases between the two germline ends. CDR1 is SGHVS and CDR2 is FQNEAQ in the germline V gene. CDR3 length: 15 amino acids. CDR3 DNA: TGTGCCAGCAGCTTAGCGGACGGTTACCAAGAGACCCAGTACTTC. Amino acids: CASSLADGYQETQYF.

The chain joins TRBV5-1 to TRBJ1-3; D remains ambiguous. V shed 3 bases and J shed 0 bases, with 13 bases lying between them. Germline CDR1 and CDR2: SGHRS and YFSETQ. This CDR3 comprises 16 residues. The chain's CDR3 is CASSYFDTSSGNTIYF. The CDR3 nucleotides are TGCGCCAGCAGCTACTTCGACACGAGCTCTGGAAACACCATATATTTT.

The table lists this clonotype with a count of one. This chain joins TRBV4-2 and TRBJ2-1; TRBD2 matches at 14 bases. Per germline, CDR1 LGHNA and CDR2 YNFKEQ. J lost 9 bases, V lost 1 base, and 8 bases had no gene match. The CDR3 loop spans 17 amino acids. The CDR3 coding sequence is TGTGCCAGCAGCCAAGTGGGACTAGCGGGAGAGGGTGGTGAGCAGTTCTTC. It codes for CASSQVGLAGEGGEQFF.

Notes on this clonotype: This sequence may be a read error, since a much larger clone differs from it by one base. CDR3 coding DNA: TGTGCCAGCAGTTTACTCCGGGACGGGGGGGACGAGCAGTACTTC. Its translation: CASSLLRDGGDEQYF. The chain recombines TRBV12-3 or TRBV12-4 with TRBJ2-7, with 8 nucleotides matching TRBD2. This CDR3 is built from 15 residues. Germline trimming cut 2 bases from V and 5 bases from J; bases unmatched to any gene: 8.

The rearrangement links TRBV2 to TRBJ1-1; no firm D call. Germline CDR1 is SNHLY and CDR2 is FYNNEI. V was trimmed by 7 bases and J by 1 base, leaving 16 bases between them. This CDR3 comprises 15 residues. This chain's CDR3 is CASKSLEQQNTEAFF. CDR3 nucleotide sequence: TGTGCCAGCAAGTCACTCGAACAGCAGAACACTGAAGCTTTCTTT.

V and J are TRBV7-2 and TRBJ2-1; D is perhaps TRBD2 (6 bases). The germline CDR1 and CDR2 sequences are SGHTA and FQGNSA. CDR3 size: 16 residues. V was shortened by 5 bases and J by 0 bases, with 14 bases between the two germline ends. CDR3 nucleotide sequence: TGTGCCAGCAGCCCCCCAAGCGGGTCCTCCTACAATGAGCAGTTCTTC. Its translation is CASSPPSGSSYNEQFF.

In its sample, this clonotype was seen a few times. The chain is built from TRBV27 and TRBJ2-7; TRBD1 matches at 8 bases. Losses at the gene ends were 6 bases for V and 3 bases for J; bases not matched to a gene: 7. Looked up from germline, CDR1 is MNHEY and CDR2 is SMNVEV (reference sequence). The CDR3 has 14 amino acids. CDR3 nucleotides: TGTGCCAGCAGCCCATATGGACAGGGCTACGAGCAGTACTTC. It yields the protein CASSPYGQGYEQYF.

This clonotype came up many times. V and J are TRBV7-2 and TRBJ2-7; D is uncertain. Germline-derived CDR1 and CDR2 are SGHTA and FQGNSA. V was clipped by 1 base and J by 8 bases, with 12 bases between them. This CDR3 is 13 amino acids long. The CDR3 DNA is TGTGCCAGCAGCTTAGACGGTAGGGTTCAGCAGTACTTC. Its translation: CASSLDGRVQQYF.

The V gene is TRBV5-1, the J gene TRBJ1-1; perhaps TRBD1 as D (6 bases). Trimming removed 0 bases from V and 2 bases from J, with 23 bases in between. The CDR3 consists of 19 residues. From germline, CDR1 is SGHRS and CDR2 YFSETQ. CDR3 bases: TGCGCCAGCAGCTTGGATTTAAGGAGGGGGAAGCACCTTAACACTGAAGCTTTCTTT. It encodes CASSLDLRRGKHLNTEAFF.

The chain recombines TRBV30 with TRBJ1-1; TRBD1 agrees at 7 bases. CDR3 size: 14 residues. V gave up 3 bases and J gave up 11 bases; unmatched junction bases: 15. The germline CDR1 and CDR2 sequences are GTSNPN and SVGIG (reference sequence). CDR3 coding DNA: TGTGCCTGGAGCGGAGGGACAGCCCCTCGTAAGGCTTTCTTT. Its protein is CAWSGGTAPRKAFF.

This clonotype was counted at least ten times. Compared with germline, one end of the junction differs, possibly owing to a read error. The J gene is TRBJ2-5, the V gene TRBV9; D call uncertain. Germline-derived CDR1 and CDR2 are SGDLS and YYNGEE. This CDR3 contains 12 residues. In DNA form, the CDR3 reads TGCGCCAGCAGCGTAGTGGGAGAGACCCAGTACTTC. It translates to CASSVVGETQYF. Together with reference TRBV9 and TRBJ2-5, the CDR3 gives the full variable domain: DSGVTQTPKHLITATGQRVTLRCSPRSGDLSVYWYQQSLDQGLQFLIQYYNGEERAKGNILERFSAQQFPDLHSELNLSSLELGDSALYFCASSVVGETQYFGPGTRLLVL.

This chain links TRBV7-9 with TRBJ2-4; tentatively, D is TRBD1 (5 bases). Germline values: CDR1 SEHNR, CDR2 FQNEAQ (reference sequence). This CDR3 has 18 residues. Trimming left V 1 base short and J 0 bases short, with 16 bases between. The CDR3 sequence: CASSLGQGTLLAKNIQYF. The CDR3 nucleotides are TGTGCCAGCAGCTTAGGCCAGGGAACCTTGCTAGCCAAAAACATTCAGTACTTC.

Note on this clonotype: A much bigger clone sits one base away, suggesting this may be a read error. The J gene is TRBJ2-5, the V gene TRBV6-1; 8 nucleotides line up with TRBD2. The CDR3 loop spans 13 amino acids. Germline CDR1 reads MNHNS; CDR2 reads SASEGT. This CDR3 reads CASSGGSQEAQYF. The CDR3 nucleotides read TGTGCCTCCTCGGGGGGGTCCCAAGAGGCCCAGTACTTC.

In the case of this clonotype: This may stem from a read error, because a much larger clone lies one nucleotide away. The chain joins TRBV4-2 to TRBJ1-4, with TRBD1 as a possible D gene (5 bases). Germline CDR1 reads LGHNA; CDR2 reads YNFKEQ. The V gene lost 1 base and the J gene lost 7 bases, with 22 bases spanning the gap. CDR3 length: 18 residues. The CDR3 DNA reads as TGTGCCAGCAGCCAAGCGGGGCCGGGAGGGGAGATTGGTGAAAAACTGTTTTTT. The encoded protein is CASSQAGPGGEIGEKLFF.

In the case of this clonotype: The conserved phenylalanine or tryptophan is not found at the CDR3 terminus, so this likely reflects a read error. The chain is built from TRBV7-2 and TRBJ1-2; D is ambiguous. Germline values: CDR1 SGHTA, CDR2 FQGNSA. The CDR3 is made up of 16 amino acids. The V gene lost 0 bases and the J gene lost 4 bases, with 15 bases spanning the gap. CDR3 in DNA: TGTGCCAGCAGCTTAGCCCCCGGAGGAATTAGCTATGGCTACACCTTA. This sequence encodes CASSLAPGGISYGYTL.